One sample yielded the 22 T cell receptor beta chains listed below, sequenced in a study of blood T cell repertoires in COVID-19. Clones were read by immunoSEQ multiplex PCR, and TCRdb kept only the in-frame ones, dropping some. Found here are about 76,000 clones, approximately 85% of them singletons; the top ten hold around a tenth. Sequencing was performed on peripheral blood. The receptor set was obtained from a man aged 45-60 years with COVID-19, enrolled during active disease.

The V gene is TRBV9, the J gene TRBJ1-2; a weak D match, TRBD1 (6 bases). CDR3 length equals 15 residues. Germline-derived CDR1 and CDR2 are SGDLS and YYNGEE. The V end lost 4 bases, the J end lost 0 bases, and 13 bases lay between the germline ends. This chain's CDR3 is CASSLRDNPNYGYTF. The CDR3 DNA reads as TGTGCCAGCAGCCTCCGGGACAACCCTAACTATGGCTACACCTTC.

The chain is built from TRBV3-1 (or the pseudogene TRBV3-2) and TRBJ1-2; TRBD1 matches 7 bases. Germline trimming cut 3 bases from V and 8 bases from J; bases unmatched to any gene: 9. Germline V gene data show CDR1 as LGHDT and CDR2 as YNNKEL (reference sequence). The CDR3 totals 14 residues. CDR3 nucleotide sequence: TGTGCCAGCAGCCAGAGGACAGGAGAGACGGGCTACACCTTC. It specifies CASSQRTGETGYTF.

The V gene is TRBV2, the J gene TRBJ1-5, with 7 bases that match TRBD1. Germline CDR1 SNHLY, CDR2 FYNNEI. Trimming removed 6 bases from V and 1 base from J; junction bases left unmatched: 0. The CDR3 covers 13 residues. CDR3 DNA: TGTGCCAGCAGACAGGGGAGCAATCAGCCCCAGCATTTT. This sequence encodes CASRQGSNQPQHF.

The CDR3, as DNA: TGTGCCAGCAGCTCGGTCGTCTCTGGAAACACCATATATTTT. Its protein is CASSSVVSGNTIYF. V is TRBV11-2 and J is TRBJ1-3; D not certain. In germline, CDR1 is SGHAT, CDR2 FQNNGV. The CDR3 has 14 residues. V lost 4 bases and J lost 0, with 7 bases in between.

The CDR3 reads CASSFFFGTSEYNEQFF. CDR3 coding DNA: TGTGCCAGCAGTTTCTTCTTCGGGACTAGCGAGTACAATGAGCAGTTCTTC. V is TRBV28 and J is TRBJ2-1, with 10 bases lining up with TRBD2. Germline CDR1 and CDR2: MDHEN and SYDVKM. The CDR3 totals 17 residues. The trim removed 3 bases at V and 4 bases at J, leaving 9 bases unmatched.

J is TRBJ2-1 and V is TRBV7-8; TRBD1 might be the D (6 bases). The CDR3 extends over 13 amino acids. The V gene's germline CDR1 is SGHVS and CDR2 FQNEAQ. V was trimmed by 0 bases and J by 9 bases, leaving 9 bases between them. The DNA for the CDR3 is TGTGCCAGCAGCTTAGCGCCAGGGGTTGAGCAGTTCTTC. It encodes CASSLAPGVEQFF.

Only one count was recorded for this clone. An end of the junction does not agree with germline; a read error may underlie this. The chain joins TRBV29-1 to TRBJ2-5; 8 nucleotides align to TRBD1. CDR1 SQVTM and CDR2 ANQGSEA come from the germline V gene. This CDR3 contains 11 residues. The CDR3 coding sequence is TGCAGCTTTGACAGGGGTGAGACCCAGTACTTC. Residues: CSFDRGETQYF.

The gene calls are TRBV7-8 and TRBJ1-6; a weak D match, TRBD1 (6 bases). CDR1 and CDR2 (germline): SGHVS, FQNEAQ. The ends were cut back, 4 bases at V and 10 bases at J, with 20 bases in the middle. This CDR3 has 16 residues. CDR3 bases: TGTGCCAGCAGCTCCCTGGGCTTGGGGGCTAGGTCACCCCTCCACTTT. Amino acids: CASSSLGLGARSPLHF.

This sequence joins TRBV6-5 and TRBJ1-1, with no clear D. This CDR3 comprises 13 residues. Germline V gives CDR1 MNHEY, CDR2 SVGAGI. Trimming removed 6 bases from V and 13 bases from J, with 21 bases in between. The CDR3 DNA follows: TGTGCCAGCAGGGACTCCGGGTCCAAAGAGGTTTTCTTT. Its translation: CASRDSGSKEVFF.

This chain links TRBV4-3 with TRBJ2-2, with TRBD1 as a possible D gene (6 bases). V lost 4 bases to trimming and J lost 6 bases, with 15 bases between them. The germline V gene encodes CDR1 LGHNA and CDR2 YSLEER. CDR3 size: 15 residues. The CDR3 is CASSLGTKMAGELFF. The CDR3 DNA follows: TGCGCCAGCAGCCTGGGGACAAAGATGGCCGGGGAGCTGTTTTTT.

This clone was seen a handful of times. The CDR3 DNA reads TGTGCCAGCAGTTTGGGACTAGACTACAATGAGCAGTTCTTC. It codes for CASSLGLDYNEQFF. This sequence joins TRBV28 and TRBJ2-1; 8 nucleotides line up with TRBD2. The CDR3 contains 14 residues. The V gene end was trimmed by 3 bases and the J gene end by 3 bases; junction bases not matched to a gene: 1. Germline-derived CDR1 and CDR2 are MDHEN and SYDVKM.

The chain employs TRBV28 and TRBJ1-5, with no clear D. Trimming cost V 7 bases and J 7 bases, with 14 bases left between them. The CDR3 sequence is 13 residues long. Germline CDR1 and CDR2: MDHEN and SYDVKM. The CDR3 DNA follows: TGTGCCAGCAACCCCTTTTCCGCGCAGCCCCAGCATTTT. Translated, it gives CASNPFSAQPQHF.

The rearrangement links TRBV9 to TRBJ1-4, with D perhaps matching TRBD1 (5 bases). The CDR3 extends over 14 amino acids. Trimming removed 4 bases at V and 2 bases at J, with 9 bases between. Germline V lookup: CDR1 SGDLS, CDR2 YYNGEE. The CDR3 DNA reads TGTGCCAGCAGCAGGACAAGGACTAATGAAAAACTGTTTTTT. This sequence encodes CASSRTRTNEKLFF.

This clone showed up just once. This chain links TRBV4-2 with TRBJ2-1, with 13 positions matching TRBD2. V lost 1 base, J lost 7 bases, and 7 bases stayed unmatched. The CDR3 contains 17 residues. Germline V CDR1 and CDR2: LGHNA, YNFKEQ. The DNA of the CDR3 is TGTGCCAGCAGCCAAGCTTTAGAGACTAGCGGGAGGAATGAGCAGTTCTTC. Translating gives CASSQALETSGRNEQFF.

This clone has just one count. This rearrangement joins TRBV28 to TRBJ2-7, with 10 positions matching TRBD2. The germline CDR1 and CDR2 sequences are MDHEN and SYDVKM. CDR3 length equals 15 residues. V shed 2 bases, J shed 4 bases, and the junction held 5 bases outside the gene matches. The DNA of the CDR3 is TGTGCCAGCAGTTTAGATGGGACTAGCGTATACGAGCAGTACTTC. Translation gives CASSLDGTSVYEQYF.

CDR3 in DNA: TGTGCCAGCAGTGACAGGGGGAACACTGAAGCTTTCTTT. Its translation is CASSDRGNTEAFF. The chain links TRBV19 to TRBJ1-1; TRBD1 matches at 8 bases. V trimming: 9 bases; J trimming: 1 base; junction bases outside the gene matches: 4. Germline V gene sequence: CDR1 LNHDA, CDR2 SQIVND (reference sequence). There are 13 residues in the CDR3. Looking up the rest from reference TRBV19 and TRBJ1-1 gives the full variable domain: DGGITQSPKYLFRKEGQNVTLSCEQNLNHDAMYWYRQDPGQGLRLIYYSQIVNDFQKGDIAEGYSVSREKKESFPLTVTSAQKNPTAFYLCASSDRGNTEAFFGQGTRLTVV.

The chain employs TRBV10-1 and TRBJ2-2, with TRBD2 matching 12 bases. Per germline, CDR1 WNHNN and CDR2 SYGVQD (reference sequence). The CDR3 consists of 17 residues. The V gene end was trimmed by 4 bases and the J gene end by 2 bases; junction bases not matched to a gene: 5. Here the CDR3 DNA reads TGCGCCAGCAGTGGGACTAGCGGGGCCTATAACACCGGGGAGCTGTTTTTT. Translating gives CASSGTSGAYNTGELFF.

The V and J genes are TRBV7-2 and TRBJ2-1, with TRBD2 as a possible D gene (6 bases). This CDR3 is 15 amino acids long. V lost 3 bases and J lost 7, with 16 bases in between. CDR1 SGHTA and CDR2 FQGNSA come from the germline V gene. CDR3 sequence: CASSFTGTPGNEQFF. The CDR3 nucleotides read TGTGCCAGCAGCTTTACCGGGACTCCCGGGAATGAGCAGTTCTTC.

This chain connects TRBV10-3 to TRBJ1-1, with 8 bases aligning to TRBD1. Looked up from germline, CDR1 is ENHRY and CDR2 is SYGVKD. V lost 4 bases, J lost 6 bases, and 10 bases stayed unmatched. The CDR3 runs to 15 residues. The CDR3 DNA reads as TGTGCCATCAGTGCTCGACAGGGGTTGGCCTCTGAAGCTTTCTTT. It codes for CAISARQGLASEAFF.

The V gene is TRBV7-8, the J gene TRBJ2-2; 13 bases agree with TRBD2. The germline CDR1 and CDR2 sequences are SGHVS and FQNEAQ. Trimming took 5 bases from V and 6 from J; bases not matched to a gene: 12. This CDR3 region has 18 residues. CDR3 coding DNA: TGTGCCAGCAGCCGAGCTACTAGCGGGAGGGCCCTCGCCGGGGAGCTGTTTTTT. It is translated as CASSRATSGRALAGELFF.

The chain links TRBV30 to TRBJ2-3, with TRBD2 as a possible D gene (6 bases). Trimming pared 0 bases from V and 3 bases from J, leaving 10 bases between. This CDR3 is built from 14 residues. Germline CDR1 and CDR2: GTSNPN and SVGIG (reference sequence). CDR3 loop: CAWSVPAGTDTQYF. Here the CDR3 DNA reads TGTGCCTGGAGTGTTCCGGCGGGGACAGATACGCAGTATTTT.

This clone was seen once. This chain's CDR3 is CASDGQGRYTF. The CDR3 nucleotides read TGTGCCAGCGACGGACAGGGGCGGTACACCTTC. The chain is built from TRBV6-6 and TRBJ1-2; 9 bases agree with TRBD1. This CDR3 contains 11 residues. The V and J ends lost 8 bases and 11 bases, in that order; junction bases with no gene match: 6. Germline lookup yields CDR1 MNHNY and CDR2 SVGAGI (reference sequence).